A single T cell receptor beta chain is shown here with its context. Its antigen is still unknown. The entry originates in a study of persistence of HIV-infected CD4 T cells. The study's findings and limits: Compared with CD3/CD28-stimulated cells, CMV- and Gag-responding cells showed lower TCRbeta richness.

Sequencing used immunoSEQ version 4 in survey mode. The assay was immunoSEQ multiplex PCR, and TCRdb's table has in-frame clones only and misses some. The table includes tens of thousands of clones, 65% to 75% detected once. The V end lost 3 bases, the J end lost 2 bases, and 9 bases lay between the germline ends. The CDR3 contains 14 residues. Germline-derived CDR1 and CDR2 are WNHNN and SYGVQD (reference sequence). Overlapping HIV-1 Gag 15-mer peptides at 0.8 to 1 ug per peptide per mL were used. Responding CD4+ T cells were sorted by upregulation of both CD40 ligand and CD69. The sequence came from an adult man with HIV who was CMV-seropositive. The sample was CD4+ T cells sorted from PBMCs after roughly 18-hour stimulation, taken from a patient who received antiretroviral therapy. This chain uses TRBV10-1 with TRBJ2-3; D not certain. The CDR3 spells CASSEFDVTDTQYF. The CDR3, as DNA: TGCGCCAGCAGTGAATTTGATGTCACAGATACGCAGTATTTT.